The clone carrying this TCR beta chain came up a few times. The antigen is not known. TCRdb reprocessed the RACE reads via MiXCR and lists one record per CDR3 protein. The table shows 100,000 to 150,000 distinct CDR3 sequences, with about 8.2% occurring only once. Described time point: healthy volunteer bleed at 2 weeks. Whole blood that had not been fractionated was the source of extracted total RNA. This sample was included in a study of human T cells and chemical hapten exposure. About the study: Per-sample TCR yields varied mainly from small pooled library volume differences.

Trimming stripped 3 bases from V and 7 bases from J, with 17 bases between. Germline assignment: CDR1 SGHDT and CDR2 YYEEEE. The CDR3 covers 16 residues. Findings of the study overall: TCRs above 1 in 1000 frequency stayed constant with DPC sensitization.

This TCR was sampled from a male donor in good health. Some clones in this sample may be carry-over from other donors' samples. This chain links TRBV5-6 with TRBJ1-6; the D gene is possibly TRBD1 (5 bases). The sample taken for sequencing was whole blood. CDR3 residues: CASSWVQGAPNSPLHF. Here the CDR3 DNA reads TGTGCCAGCAGCTGGGTCCAGGGCGCACCAAATTCACCCCTCCACTTT.